This T cell receptor beta chain was identified during a study of blood T cell repertoires in COVID-19. The ends were cut back, 3 bases at V and 7 bases at J, with 16 bases in the middle. Germline CDR1 and CDR2: GTSNPN and SVGIG (reference sequence). The CDR3 length is 14 residues. Produced via immunoSEQ multiplex PCR; TCRdb's table is partial and in-frame only. In the table there are 70,000 to 80,000 clones, approximately 90% of which are singletons. This sequence was found in a woman in her 50s with acute or convalescent COVID-19. J is TRBJ2-1 and V is TRBV30, with TRBD2 as a possible D gene (5 bases). Sequencing used peripheral blood. This CDR3 is CAWRGLVRGNEQFF. DNA of the CDR3: TGTGCCTGGAGGGGGTTGGTGAGAGGGAATGAGCAGTTCTTC.